This T cell receptor beta chain is drawn from a study of immune heterogeneity within non-small cell lung tumors. For the study at large: There was 1 tumor not otherwise specified, along with nine to eleven non-squamous carcinomas and a few squamous cell carcinomas. Regarding the study as a whole: Recurring identical dominant CDR3 beta clonotypes were observed across tumor sites within a patient, together with site-unique high-frequency clones. The repertoire of each individual patient held high-frequency T-cell receptor beta clonotypes that were largely distinct from those of other patients.

V lost 0 bases and J lost 5, with 10 bases in between. CDR3 length equals 15 residues. Germline CDR1 is MNHNS and CDR2 is SASEGT. The TCR beta CDR3 region was amplified by multiplex PCR employing 32 V and 13 J primers. TCRdb re-called the multiplex PCR reads through MiXCR, storing one row per CDR3 protein. The table includes under 3,500 distinct CDR3 sequences, 45% detected once. For each sample, template was about 550 ng of bulk tumor genomic DNA. Biopsy collection occurred during surgery, with several far-apart biopsies per primary tumor. These patients got curative surgery after being newly diagnosed with untreated non-small cell lung cancer. With regard to this clonotype: What it binds is unknown.

V is TRBV6-1 and J is TRBJ2-2; the D gene is possibly TRBD1 (6 bases). Sequenced: lung tumor tissue. The receptor comes from a woman aged 55 to 70 with non-small cell lung cancer. CDR3: CASSEADSPTGELFF. The DNA of the CDR3 is TGTGCCAGCAGTGAAGCGGACAGCCCTACCGGGGAGCTGTTTTTT.